This T cell receptor (beta chain) originates from a study of OX40 agonist ivuxolimab in advanced cancers. With respect to the entire study: The costimulatory receptor OX40 (CD134) was targeted by ivuxolimab, a fully human IgG2 agonistic monoclonal antibody. Partial responses were achieved by three dose-escalation patients, of whom one had hepatocellular carcinoma and two had cutaneous melanoma. Of the approximately 50 dose-escalation patients, hepatocellular carcinoma was present in approximately 20, melanoma in roughly 15, renal cell carcinoma in 9 and head and neck cancer in 9. The paper covers the monotherapy dose-escalation part of the phase I ivuxolimab trial, which included N of about 51 patients. The dose-escalation cohort was 80% to 90% male with a mean age of about 58 years, ranging from about 23 to 85. Intravenous ivuxolimab was administered to patients every 2 weeks at six dose levels: 0.01, 0.1, 0.3, 1.5, 3 and 10 mg/kg. Patients were allowed to have had prior anti-PD-1, anti-PD-L1 or anti-CTLA-4 therapy, and approximately 40% of the dose-escalation patients had previously received checkpoint inhibitors. Peripheral TCRbeta sequencing was intended to test whether TCR sequence diversity was altered and clonal T-cell expansion was caused by ivuxolimab. Paper-wide results and their limitations: Partial responders in the 0.1-3.0 mg/kg groups had among the lowest normalized peripheral clonal expansion, especially among CD8+ T cells. The antigen specificity of the clonally expanded peripheral T cells was not determined. Low levels of normalized T-cell clonal expansion were also seen in some patients who did not respond. After ivuxolimab, expanded clones were on average more numerous among CD8+ T cells than among CD4+ T cells. At doses of 0.1 to 3.0 mg/kg, clonal expansion of both CD4+ and CD8+ T cells in blood was seen between baseline and week 6.

This clone appeared a single time. Its antigen remains unidentified. No base qualities exist here, and no much larger clone lies one base off it. To sequence the TCRbeta CDR3 region, genomic DNA was isolated from the sorted cells. TCRbeta CDR3 regions were sequenced using the immunoSEQ Assay. TCRdb holds this immuneACCESS table with in-frame rearrangements only. Some clones are missing; in checked studies, unresolved V genes explain under half, and the rest has no known cause. The sample contains 70,000 to 95,000 clones, 87% of them found a single time. 0.45% to 0.7% of the sample is in the top ten clones. The trial excluded patients who had a history of autoimmune disease or who were on systemic immunosuppression. Peripheral blood for TCR sequencing was collected from all dose cohorts at baseline, on cycle 4 day 1, and on cycle 7 day 1. Samples came from an open-label, multicenter, first-in-human phase I dose-escalation trial of ivuxolimab. Adults with locally advanced or metastatic melanoma, renal cell, hepatocellular, or head and neck squamous cell carcinoma were enrolled in the trial. CD4+ and CD8+ T cells were sorted separately from peripheral blood before TCR sequencing.

CDR1 is given as SGHDT and CDR2 as YYEEEE, both from the germline V gene. The trim is 2 bases for V and 2 bases for J, with a gap of 11 bases between the germline ends. The CDR3 goes from the cysteine to the phenylalanine over 15 residues. The DNA shown is the 45-base CDR3, in frame from base 1. Source: CD4+ or CD8+ T cells sorted from blood, taken in a trial of the OX40 agonist ivuxolimab. The sequence was obtained from an adult with an advanced solid tumor such as melanoma, head and neck, liver or kidney cancer. Recombination joined TRBV5-6 with TRBJ2-1, with the D gene uncertain. The nucleotide sequence reads TGTGCCAGCAGCTTAACTACCGGCGCCTACAATGAGCAGTTCTTC. The encoded protein is CASSLTTGAYNEQFF.